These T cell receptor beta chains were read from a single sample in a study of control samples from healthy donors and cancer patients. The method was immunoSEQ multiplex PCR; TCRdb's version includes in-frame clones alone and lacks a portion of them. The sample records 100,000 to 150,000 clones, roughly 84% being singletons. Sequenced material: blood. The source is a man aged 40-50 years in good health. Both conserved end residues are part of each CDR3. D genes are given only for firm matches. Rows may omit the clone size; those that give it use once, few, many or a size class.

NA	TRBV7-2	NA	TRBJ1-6	CASSLQSTQGNSPLHF	TGTGCCAGCAGCTTACAGTCCACTCAGGGGAATTCACCCCTCCACTTT
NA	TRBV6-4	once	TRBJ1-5	CASSDSADNQPQHF	TGTGCCAGCAGTGACTCGGCAGATAATCAGCCCCAGCATTTT
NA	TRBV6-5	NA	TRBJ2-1	CASRRFSGNEQFF	TGTGCCAGCAGGCGATTCTCCGGCAATGAGCAGTTCTTC
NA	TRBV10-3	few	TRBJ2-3	CAISDPSETRDTQYF	TGTGCCATCAGCGATCCCTCAGAGACGAGAGATACGCAGTATTTT
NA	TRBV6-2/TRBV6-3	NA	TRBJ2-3	CASSRMNTQYF	TGTGCCAGCAGCAGGATGAATACGCAGTATTTT
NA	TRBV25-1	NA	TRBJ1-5	CASSDSDNQPQHF	TGTGCCAGCAGTGACTCGGATAATCAGCCCCAGCATTTT
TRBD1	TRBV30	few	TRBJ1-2	CACARQGTGGYTF	TGTGCCTGCGCCCGACAGGGTACGGGTGGCTACACCTTC
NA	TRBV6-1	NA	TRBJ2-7	CASSESYRGRTYEQYF	TGTGCCAGCAGTGAATCCTATAGGGGACGGACCTACGAGCAGTACTTC
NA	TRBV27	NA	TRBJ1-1	CASSLVRNTEAFF	TGTGCCAGCAGTTTAGTAAGGAACACTGAAGCTTTCTTT
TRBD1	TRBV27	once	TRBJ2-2	CASSRGTANTGELFF	TGTGCCAGCAGCAGGGGGACAGCGAACACCGGGGAGCTGTTTTTT
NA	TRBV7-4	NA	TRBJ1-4	CASSLGAGVTNEKLFF	TGTGCCAGCAGCTTAGGGGCCGGGGTAACTAATGAAAAACTGTTTTTT
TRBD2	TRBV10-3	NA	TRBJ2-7	CAIRPGTNVVEQYF	TGTGCCATCAGACCCGGGACTAACGTTGTGGAGCAGTACTTC
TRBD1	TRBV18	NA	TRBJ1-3	CASSPAYWDSSSGNTIYF	TGTGCCAGCTCACCGGCCTACTGGGACAGCAGCTCTGGAAACACCATATATTTT
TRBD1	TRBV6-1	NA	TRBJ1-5	CASSEWTGDVNQPQHF	TGTGCCAGCAGTGAATGGACAGGTGATGTCAATCAGCCCCAGCATTTT
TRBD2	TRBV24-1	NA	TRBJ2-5	CATSDPGGAGPETQYF	TGTGCCACCAGTGACCCCGGGGGGGCAGGGCCGGAGACCCAGTACTTC
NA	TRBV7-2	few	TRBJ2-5	CASSFSGVQETQYF	TGTGCCAGCAGCTTCTCGGGGGTCCAAGAGACCCAGTACTTC
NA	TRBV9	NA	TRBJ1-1	CASSVVTGASTEAFF	TGTGCCAGCAGCGTAGTTACGGGGGCAAGCACTGAAGCTTTCTTT
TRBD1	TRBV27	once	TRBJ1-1	CASSRGSGQAFLNTEAFF	TGTGCCAGCTCCCGGGGGTCCGGACAGGCGTTTCTGAACACTGAAGCTTTCTTT
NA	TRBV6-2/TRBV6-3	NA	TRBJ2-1	CASSYLLSSYNEQFF	TGTGCCAGCAGTTACCTTCTTAGCTCCTACAATGAGCAGTTCTTC
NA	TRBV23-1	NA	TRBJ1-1	CASSHRTEAFF	TGCGCCAGCAGTCACAGGACTGAAGCTTTCTTT
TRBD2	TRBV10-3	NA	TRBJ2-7	CAIPQHAGGYEQYF	TGTGCCATCCCCCAGCATGCGGGGGGCTACGAGCAGTACTTC
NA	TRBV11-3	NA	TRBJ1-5	CASSLDGFNQPQHF	TGTGCCAGCAGCTTGGACGGGTTCAATCAGCCCCAGCATTTT